These 6 T cell receptor beta chains share one sample of origin, sequenced in a study of T cells after posttransplantation cyclophosphamide. This table comes from immunoSEQ multiplex PCR, and its TCRdb copy is limited to in-frame clones, with some not included. Listed for the sample are around 44,000 clones, none seen a single time. What was sequenced was PBMCs. Receptors originate from a man aged 40-49 years in good health, CMV-negative, and a related stem cell transplant donor.

This clone was counted ten times or more. This chain connects TRBV7-6 to TRBJ2-3; TRBD2 aligns across 7 bases. CDR1 is SGHVS and CDR2 is FNYEAQ in the germline V gene. The CDR3 length is 14 residues. V lost 1 base and J lost 6; bases outside the gene matches: 4. CDR3 coding DNA: TGTGCCAGCAGCTTAGAAGCGGGGACCGATACGCAGTATTTT. Its protein is CASSLEAGTDTQYF.

There are many counts of this clone. The chain couples TRBV11-1 to TRBJ1-1, with TRBD1 identical over 8 bases. J gave up 3 bases and V 4 bases, and 10 bases lay outside the gene matches. The CDR3 spans 16 residues. Germline loops: CDR1 SGHAT, CDR2 FQDESV (reference sequence). The CDR3 spells CASSSRAGQAYTEAFF. The CDR3 DNA reads TGTGCCAGCAGCTCAAGGGCGGGACAGGCATACACTGAAGCTTTCTTT.

This clone was seen ten or more times. This sequence joins TRBV19 and TRBJ1-4; weak D call: TRBD1 (6 bases). The CDR3 covers 15 residues. Between the trimmed V and J ends, which lost 3 bases and 6 bases, there was a span of 14 bases. Germline lookup yields CDR1 LNHDA and CDR2 SQIVND (reference sequence). In DNA, the CDR3 is TGTGCCAGTAGTATCTCAGGGGCACCTTATGAAAAACTGTTTTTT. It codes for CASSISGAPYEKLFF.

This clone was picked up many times. The V and J genes are TRBV9 and TRBJ2-1, with 7 bases identical to TRBD2. Germline values: CDR1 SGDLS, CDR2 YYNGEE. The CDR3 is made up of 16 amino acids. V lost 0 bases and J lost 2; bases outside the gene matches: 5. The CDR3 loop reads CASSVGGSKTYNEQFF. The CDR3 DNA sequence: TGTGCCAGCAGCGTAGGCGGGAGTAAGACCTACAATGAGCAGTTCTTC.

This clone has more than one count but fewer than ten. The genes are TRBV7-9 and TRBJ2-2; maybe TRBD1 (5 bases). The CDR3 has 16 residues. V was pared by 10 bases and J by 6 bases, with 24 bases between. The germline CDR1 and CDR2 sequences are SEHNR and FQNEAQ (reference sequence). The CDR3 sequence: CATQEQGQLRSGELFF. CDR3 bases: TGTGCCACCCAGGAGCAGGGTCAATTGAGATCCGGGGAGCTGTTTTTT. The variable domain in full, completed from reference TRBV7-9 and TRBJ2-2, reads DTGVSQNPRHKITKRGQNVTFRCDPISEHNRLYWYRQTLGQGPEFLTYFQNEAQLEKSRLLSDRFSAERPKGSFSTLEIQRTEQGDSAMYLCATQEQGQLRSGELFFGEGSRLTVL.

This clone occurred many times. CDR3: CASSLAGEDYGYTF. The CDR3 nucleotides are TGCGCCAGCAGCTTGGCCGGGGAAGACTATGGCTACACCTTC. The chain joins TRBV5-1 to TRBJ1-2; D unresolved. The V end lost 0 bases, the J end lost 3 bases, and 9 bases lay between the germline ends. Germline loops: CDR1 SGHRS, CDR2 YFSETQ. The CDR3 consists of 14 residues.